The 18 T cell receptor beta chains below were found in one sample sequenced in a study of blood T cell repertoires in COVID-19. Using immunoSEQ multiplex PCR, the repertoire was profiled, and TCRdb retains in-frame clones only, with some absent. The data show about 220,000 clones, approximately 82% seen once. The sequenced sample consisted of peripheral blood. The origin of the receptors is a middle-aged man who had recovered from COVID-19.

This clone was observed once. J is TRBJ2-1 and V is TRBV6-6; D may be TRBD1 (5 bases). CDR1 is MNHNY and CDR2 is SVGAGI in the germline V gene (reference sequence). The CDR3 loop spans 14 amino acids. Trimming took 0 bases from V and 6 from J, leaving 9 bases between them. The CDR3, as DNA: TGTGCCAGCAGTTACTCGTTGCAGGGCAATGAGCAGTTCTTC. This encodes CASSYSLQGNEQFF.

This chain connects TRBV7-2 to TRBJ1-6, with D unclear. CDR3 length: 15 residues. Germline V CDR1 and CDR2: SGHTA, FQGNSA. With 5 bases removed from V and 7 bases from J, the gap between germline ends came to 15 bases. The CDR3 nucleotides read TGTGCCAGCAGCCTCCTTTCGGTTCTGAATTCACCCCTCCACTTT. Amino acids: CASSLLSVLNSPLHF.

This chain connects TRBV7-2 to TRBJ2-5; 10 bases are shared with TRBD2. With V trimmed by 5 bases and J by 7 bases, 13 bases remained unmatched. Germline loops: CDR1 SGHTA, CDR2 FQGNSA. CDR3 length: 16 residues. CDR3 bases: TGTGCCAGCAGCCGCGATGCTAGCGGGGGTGGGGCGACCCAGTACTTC. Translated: CASSRDASGGGATQYF.

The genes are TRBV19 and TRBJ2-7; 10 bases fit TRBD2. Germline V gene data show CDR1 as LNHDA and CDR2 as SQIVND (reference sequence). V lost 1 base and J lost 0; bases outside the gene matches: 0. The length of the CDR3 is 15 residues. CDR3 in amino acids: CASSIASGSSYEQYF. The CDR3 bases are TGTGCCAGTAGTATAGCTAGCGGGAGCTCCTACGAGCAGTACTTC.

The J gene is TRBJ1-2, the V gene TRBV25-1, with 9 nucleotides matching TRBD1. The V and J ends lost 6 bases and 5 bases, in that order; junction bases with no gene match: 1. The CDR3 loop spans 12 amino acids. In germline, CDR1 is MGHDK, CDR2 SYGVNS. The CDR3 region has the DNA TGTGCCAGCAGGGACAGGGGATATGGCTACACCTTC. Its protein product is CASRDRGYGYTF.

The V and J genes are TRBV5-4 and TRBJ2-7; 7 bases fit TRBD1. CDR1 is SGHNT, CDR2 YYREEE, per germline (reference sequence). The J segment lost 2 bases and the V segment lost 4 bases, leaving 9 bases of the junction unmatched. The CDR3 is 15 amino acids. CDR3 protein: CASSTLKQGPYEQYF. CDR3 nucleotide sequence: TGTGCCAGCAGCACGCTCAAACAGGGGCCCTACGAGCAGTACTTC. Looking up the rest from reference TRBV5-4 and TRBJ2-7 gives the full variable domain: ETGVTQSPTHLIKTRGQQVTLRCSSQSGHNTVSWYQQALGQGPQFIFQYYREEENGRGNFPPRFSGLQFPNYSSELNVNALELDDSALYLCASSTLKQGPYEQYFGPGTRLTVT.

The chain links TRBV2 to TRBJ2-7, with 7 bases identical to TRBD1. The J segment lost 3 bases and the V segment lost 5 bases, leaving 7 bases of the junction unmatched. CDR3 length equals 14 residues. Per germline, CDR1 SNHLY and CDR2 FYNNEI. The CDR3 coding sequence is TGTGCCAGCAGTCCGACAGGGATCAGCTACGAGCAGTACTTC. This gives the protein CASSPTGISYEQYF.

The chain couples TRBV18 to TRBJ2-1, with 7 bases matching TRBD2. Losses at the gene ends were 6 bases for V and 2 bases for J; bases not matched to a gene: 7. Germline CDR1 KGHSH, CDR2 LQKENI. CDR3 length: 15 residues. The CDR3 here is CASSLASGPYNEQFF. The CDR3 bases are TGTGCCAGCTCTCTAGCTAGCGGACCCTACAATGAGCAGTTCTTC. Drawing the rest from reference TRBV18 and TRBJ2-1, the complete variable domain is NAGVMQNPRHLVRRRGQEARLRCSPMKGHSHVYWYRQLPEEGLKFMVYLQKENIIDESGMPKERFSAEFPKEGPSILRIQQVVRGDSAAYFCASSLASGPYNEQFFGPGTRLTVL.

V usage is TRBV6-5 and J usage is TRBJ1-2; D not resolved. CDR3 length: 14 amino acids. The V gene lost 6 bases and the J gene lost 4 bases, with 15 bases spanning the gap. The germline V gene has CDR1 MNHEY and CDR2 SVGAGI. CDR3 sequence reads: CASSLGPEGYGYTF. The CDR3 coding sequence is TGTGCCAGCAGCCTAGGCCCCGAGGGCTATGGCTACACCTTC.

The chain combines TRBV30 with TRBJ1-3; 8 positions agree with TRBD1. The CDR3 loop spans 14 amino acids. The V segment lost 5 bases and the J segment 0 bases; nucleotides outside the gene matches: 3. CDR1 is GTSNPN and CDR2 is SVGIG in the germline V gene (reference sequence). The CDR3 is CAWGDRTSGNTIYF. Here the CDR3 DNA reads TGTGCCTGGGGGGACAGGACCTCTGGAAACACCATATATTTT.

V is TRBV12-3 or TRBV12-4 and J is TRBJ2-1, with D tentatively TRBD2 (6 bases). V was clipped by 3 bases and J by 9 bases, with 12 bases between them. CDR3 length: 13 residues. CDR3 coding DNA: TGTGCCAGCAGTTTTCACCAGCGGGCTGAGCAGTTCTTC. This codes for CASSFHQRAEQFF.

Written as DNA, the CDR3 is TGTGCCAGCAGTTCTCTAGCGGGAGGCTCCTACGAGCAGTACTTC. Translating gives CASSSLAGGSYEQYF. The rearrangement joins TRBV27 to TRBJ2-7; 11 nucleotides match TRBD2. This CDR3 is 15 amino acids long. CDR1 and CDR2 (germline): MNHEY, SMNVEV (reference sequence). V was pared by 4 bases and J by 0 bases, with 2 bases of the junction left unmatched.

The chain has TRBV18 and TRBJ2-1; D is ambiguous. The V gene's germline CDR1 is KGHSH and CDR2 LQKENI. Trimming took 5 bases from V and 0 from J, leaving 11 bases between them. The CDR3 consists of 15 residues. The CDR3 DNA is TGTGCCAGCTCAGAGTCGGTTAGCTCCTACAATGAGCAGTTCTTC. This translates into CASSESVSSYNEQFF.

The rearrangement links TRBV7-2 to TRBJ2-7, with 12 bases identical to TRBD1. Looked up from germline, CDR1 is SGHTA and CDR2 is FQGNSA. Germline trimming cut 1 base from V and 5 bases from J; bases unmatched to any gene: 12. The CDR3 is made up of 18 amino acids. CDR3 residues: CASSLGPGQGAEGHEQYF. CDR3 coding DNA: TGTGCCAGCAGCTTAGGACCGGGACAGGGGGCAGAAGGCCACGAGCAGTACTTC.

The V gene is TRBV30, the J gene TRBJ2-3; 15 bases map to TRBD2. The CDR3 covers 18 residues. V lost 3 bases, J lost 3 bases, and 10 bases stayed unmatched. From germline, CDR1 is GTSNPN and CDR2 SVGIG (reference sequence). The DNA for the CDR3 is TGTGCCTGGAGCGATCGGACTAGCGGGGGGGCCTTTACAGATACGCAGTATTTT. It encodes CAWSDRTSGGAFTDTQYF.

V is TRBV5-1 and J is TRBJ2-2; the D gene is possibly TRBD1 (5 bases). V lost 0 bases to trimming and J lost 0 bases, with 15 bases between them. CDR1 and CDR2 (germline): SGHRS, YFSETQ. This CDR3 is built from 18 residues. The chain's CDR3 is CASSLVLGALTNTGELFF. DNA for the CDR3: TGCGCCAGCAGCTTGGTGCTTGGGGCACTCACGAACACCGGGGAGCTGTTTTTT.

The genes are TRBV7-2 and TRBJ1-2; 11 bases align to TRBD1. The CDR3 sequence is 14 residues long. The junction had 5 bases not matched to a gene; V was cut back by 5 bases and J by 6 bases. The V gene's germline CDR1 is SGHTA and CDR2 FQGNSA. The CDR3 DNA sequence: TGTGCCAGCAGCCTGGGACAGGGGGTTAATGGCTACACCTTC. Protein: CASSLGQGVNGYTF.

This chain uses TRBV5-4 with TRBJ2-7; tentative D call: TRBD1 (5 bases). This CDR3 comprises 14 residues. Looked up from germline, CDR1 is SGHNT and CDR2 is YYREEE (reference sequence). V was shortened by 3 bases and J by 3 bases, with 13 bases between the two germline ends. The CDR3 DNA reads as TGTGCCAGCAGCTCTTCACAGGACCGCTACGAGCAGTACTTC. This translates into CASSSSQDRYEQYF. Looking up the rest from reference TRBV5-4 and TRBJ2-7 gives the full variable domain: ETGVTQSPTHLIKTRGQQVTLRCSSQSGHNTVSWYQQALGQGPQFIFQYYREEENGRGNFPPRFSGLQFPNYSSELNVNALELDDSALYLCASSSSQDRYEQYFGPGTRLTVT.